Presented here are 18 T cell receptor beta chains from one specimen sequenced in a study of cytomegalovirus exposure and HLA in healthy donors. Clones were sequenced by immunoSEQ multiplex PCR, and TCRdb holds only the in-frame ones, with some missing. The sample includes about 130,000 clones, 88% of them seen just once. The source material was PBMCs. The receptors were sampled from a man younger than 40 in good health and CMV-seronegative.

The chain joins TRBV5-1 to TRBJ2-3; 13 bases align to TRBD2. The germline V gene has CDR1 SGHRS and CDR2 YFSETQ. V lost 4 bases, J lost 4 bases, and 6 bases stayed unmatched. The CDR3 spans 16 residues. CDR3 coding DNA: TGCGCCAGCAGCACAACTAGCGGGAGGGATCCAGATACGCAGTATTTT. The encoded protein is CASSTTSGRDPDTQYF.

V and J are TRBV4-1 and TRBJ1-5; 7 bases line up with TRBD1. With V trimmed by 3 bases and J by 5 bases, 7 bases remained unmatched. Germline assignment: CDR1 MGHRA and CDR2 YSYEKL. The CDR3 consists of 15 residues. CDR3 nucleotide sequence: TGCGCCAGCAGCCAGGAAGACAGGGTGGATCAGCCCCAGCATTTT. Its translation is CASSQEDRVDQPQHF.

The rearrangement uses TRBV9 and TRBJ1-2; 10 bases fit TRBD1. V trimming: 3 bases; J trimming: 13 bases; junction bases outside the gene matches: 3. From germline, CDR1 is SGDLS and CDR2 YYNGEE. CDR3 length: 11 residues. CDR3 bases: TGTGCCAGCAGCGCGACAGGGGGCATCACCTTC. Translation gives CASSATGGITF.

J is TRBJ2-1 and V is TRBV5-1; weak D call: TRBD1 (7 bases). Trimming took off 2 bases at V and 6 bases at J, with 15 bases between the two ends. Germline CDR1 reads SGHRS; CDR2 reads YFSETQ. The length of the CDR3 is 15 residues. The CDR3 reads CASSFIQGGRNEQFF. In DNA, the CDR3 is TGCGCCAGCAGCTTTATCCAGGGGGGACGCAATGAGCAGTTCTTC. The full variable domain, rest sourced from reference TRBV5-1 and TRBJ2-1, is KAGVTQTPRYLIKTRGQQVTLSCSPISGHRSVSWYQQTPGQGLQFLFEYFSETQRNKGNFPGRFSGRQFSNSRSEMNVSTLELGDSALYLCASSFIQGGRNEQFFGPGTRLTVL.

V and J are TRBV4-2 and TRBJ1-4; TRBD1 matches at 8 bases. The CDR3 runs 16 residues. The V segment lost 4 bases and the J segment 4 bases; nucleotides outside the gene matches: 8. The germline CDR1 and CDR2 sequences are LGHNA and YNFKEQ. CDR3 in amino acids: CASSRLDRGHNEKLFF. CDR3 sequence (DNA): TGTGCCAGCAGCCGCCTAGACAGGGGACATAATGAAAAACTGTTTTTT.

The CDR3 sequence: CASSLSGSGAFF. In DNA form, the CDR3 reads TGCGCCAGCAGCTTGTCAGGGTCGGGAGCTTTCTTT. This chain links TRBV5-1 with TRBJ1-1; tentative D call: TRBD1 (5 bases). Between the trimmed V and J ends, which lost 1 base and 10 bases, there was a span of 11 bases. This CDR3 has 12 amino acids. CDR1 and CDR2 from the germline V gene are SGHRS and YFSETQ.

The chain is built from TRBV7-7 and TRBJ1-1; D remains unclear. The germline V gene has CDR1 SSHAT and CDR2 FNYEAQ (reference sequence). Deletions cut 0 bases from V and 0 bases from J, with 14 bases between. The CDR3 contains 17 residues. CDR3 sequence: CASSLAQRRPLNTEAFF. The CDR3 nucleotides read TGTGCCAGCAGCTTAGCGCAGAGGCGCCCTCTGAACACTGAAGCTTTCTTT.

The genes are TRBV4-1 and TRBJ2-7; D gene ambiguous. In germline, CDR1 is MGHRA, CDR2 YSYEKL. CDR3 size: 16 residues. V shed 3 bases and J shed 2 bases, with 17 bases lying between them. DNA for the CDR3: TGCGCCAGCAGCCACGGTACCGGGTCGTTGACCTACGAGCAGTACTTC. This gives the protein CASSHGTGSLTYEQYF.

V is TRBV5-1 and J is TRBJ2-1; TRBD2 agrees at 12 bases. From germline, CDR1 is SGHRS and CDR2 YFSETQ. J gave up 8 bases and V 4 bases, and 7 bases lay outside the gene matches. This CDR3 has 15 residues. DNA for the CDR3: TGCGCCAGCAGCCAAGGACTAGCGGGACCCGATGAGCAGTTCTTC. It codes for CASSQGLAGPDEQFF.

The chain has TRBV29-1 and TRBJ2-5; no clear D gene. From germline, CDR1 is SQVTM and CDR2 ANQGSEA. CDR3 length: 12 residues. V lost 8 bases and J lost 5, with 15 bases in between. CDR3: CSILSGSETQYF. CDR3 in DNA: TGCAGCATCCTAAGTGGTTCGGAGACCCAGTACTTC.

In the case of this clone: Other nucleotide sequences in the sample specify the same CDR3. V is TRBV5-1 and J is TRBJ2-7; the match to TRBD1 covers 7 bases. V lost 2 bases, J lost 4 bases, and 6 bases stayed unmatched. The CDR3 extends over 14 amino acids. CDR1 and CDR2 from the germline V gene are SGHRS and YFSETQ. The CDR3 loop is CASSFSGTEYEQYF. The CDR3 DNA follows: TGCGCCAGCAGCTTCTCCGGGACAGAATACGAGCAGTACTTC.

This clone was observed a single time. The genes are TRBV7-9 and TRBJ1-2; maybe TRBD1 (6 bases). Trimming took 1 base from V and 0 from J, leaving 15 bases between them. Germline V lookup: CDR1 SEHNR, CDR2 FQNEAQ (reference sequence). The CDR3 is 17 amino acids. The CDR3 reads CASSLERTVKANYGYTF. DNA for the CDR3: TGTGCCAGCAGCTTAGAGAGGACAGTCAAAGCTAACTATGGCTACACCTTC.

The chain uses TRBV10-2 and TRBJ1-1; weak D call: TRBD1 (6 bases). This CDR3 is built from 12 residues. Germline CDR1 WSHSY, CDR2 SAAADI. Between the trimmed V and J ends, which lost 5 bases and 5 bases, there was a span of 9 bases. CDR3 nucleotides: TGCGCCAGCAGTCAGGGGCTGACTGAAGCTTTCTTT. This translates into CASSQGLTEAFF.

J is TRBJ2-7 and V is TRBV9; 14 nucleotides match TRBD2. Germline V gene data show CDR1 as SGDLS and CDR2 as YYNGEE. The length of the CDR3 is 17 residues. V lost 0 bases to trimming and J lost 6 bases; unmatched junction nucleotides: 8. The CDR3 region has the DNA TGTGCCAGCAGCGTAGGGATAACGGGACTAGCGGGAGTCGAGCAGTACTTC. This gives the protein CASSVGITGLAGVEQYF.

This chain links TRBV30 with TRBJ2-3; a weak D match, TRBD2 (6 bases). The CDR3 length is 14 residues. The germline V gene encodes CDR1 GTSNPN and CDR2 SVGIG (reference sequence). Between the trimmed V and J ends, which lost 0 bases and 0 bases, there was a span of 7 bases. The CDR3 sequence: CAWSVGGSTDTQYF. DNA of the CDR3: TGTGCCTGGAGTGTGGGGGGAAGCACAGATACGCAGTATTTT.

The CDR3 is CACELRLAGPYSGTGELFF. The CDR3 DNA follows: TGTGCCTGCGAACTCCGACTAGCGGGTCCATACTCGGGCACCGGGGAGCTGTTTTTT. This rearrangement joins TRBV30 to TRBJ2-2; 10 bases fit TRBD2. The V gene's germline CDR1 is GTSNPN and CDR2 SVGIG (reference sequence). This CDR3 has 19 residues. With 6 bases clipped from V and 4 bases from J, the junction kept 20 bases outside the gene matches. Full variable domain (missing parts from reference TRBV30 and TRBJ2-2): SQTIHQWPATLVQPVGSPLSLECTVEGTSNPNLYWYRQAAGRGLQLLFYSVGIGQISSEVPQNLSASRPQDRQFILSSKKLLLSDSGFYLCACELRLAGPYSGTGELFFGEGSRLTVL.

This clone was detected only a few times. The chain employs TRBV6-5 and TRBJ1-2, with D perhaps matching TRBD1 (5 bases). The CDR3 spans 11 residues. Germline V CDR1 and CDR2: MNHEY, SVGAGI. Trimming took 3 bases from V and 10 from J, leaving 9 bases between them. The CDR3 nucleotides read TGTGCCAGCAGTTATCAGGGTTCCTACACCTTC. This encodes CASSYQGSYTF.

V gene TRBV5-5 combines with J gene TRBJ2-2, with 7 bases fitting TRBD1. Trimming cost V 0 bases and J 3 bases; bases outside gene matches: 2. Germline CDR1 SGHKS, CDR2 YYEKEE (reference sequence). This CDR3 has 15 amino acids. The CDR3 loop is CASSLGQGDTGELFF. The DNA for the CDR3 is TGTGCCAGCAGCTTGGGGCAGGGGGACACCGGGGAGCTGTTTTTT.